The 30 T cell receptor beta chains below come from one sample, sequenced in a study of technical replicates of blood from a few donors. Assay used: immunoSEQ multiplex PCR; TCRdb lists only in-frame clones, some missing. The sample includes about 70,000 clones, approximately 90% of them seen just once. Sequencing used PBMCs. Source of these receptors: a human donor in good health. Some clones in this sample may be carry-over from other donors' samples.

This clone was counted once. V usage is TRBV19 and J usage is TRBJ2-5; 8 bases map to TRBD2. The junction had 6 bases not matched to a gene; V was cut back by 4 bases and J by 5 bases. The CDR3 loop spans 14 amino acids. In germline, CDR1 is LNHDA, CDR2 SQIVND (reference sequence). For the CDR3, the DNA is TGTGCCAGTAGTACAGAGCGGGAGTACGAGACCCAGTACTTC. Amino acids: CASSTEREYETQYF.

V and J are TRBV27 and TRBJ1-2, with 7 bases matching TRBD1. The CDR3 loop spans 15 amino acids. V lost 1 base to trimming and J lost 6 bases; unmatched junction nucleotides: 8. Germline loops: CDR1 MNHEY, CDR2 SMNVEV (reference sequence). The CDR3 sequence: CASSLFAGQWDGYTF. The DNA for the CDR3 is TGTGCCAGCAGTTTATTTGCGGGACAGTGGGATGGCTACACCTTC.

The V gene is TRBV5-4, the J gene TRBJ1-1, with TRBD1 matching 9 bases. V was pared by 6 bases and J by 1 base, with 4 bases of the junction left unmatched. Germline V gene data show CDR1 as SGHNT and CDR2 as YYREEE (reference sequence). This CDR3 is built from 14 residues. CDR3 loop: CASTRQGGNTEAFF. Here the CDR3 DNA reads TGTGCCAGCACCCGACAGGGGGGGAACACTGAAGCTTTCTTT. The full variable domain, its missing parts supplied by reference TRBV5-4 and TRBJ1-1, is ETGVTQSPTHLIKTRGQQVTLRCSSQSGHNTVSWYQQALGQGPQFIFQYYREEENGRGNFPPRFSGLQFPNYSSELNVNALELDDSALYLCASTRQGGNTEAFFGQGTRLTVV.

The chain employs TRBV9 and TRBJ2-5, with 9 bases matching TRBD2. J gave up 3 bases and V 2 bases, and 5 bases lay outside the gene matches. CDR1 and CDR2 (germline): SGDLS, YYNGEE. The CDR3 spans 15 residues. The CDR3 region has the DNA TGTGCCAGCAGCGTCGGACTAGCGATAAAAGAGACCCAGTACTTC. It yields the protein CASSVGLAIKETQYF.

The count of this clone is one. This chain joins TRBV27 and TRBJ1-5, with a tentative D call TRBD1 (6 bases). Trimming left V 0 bases short and J 7 bases short, with 22 bases between. The CDR3 totals 18 residues. CDR1 and CDR2 (germline): MNHEY, SMNVEV (reference sequence). CDR3 bases: TGTGCCAGCAGTTTATCCCCGAGGGGCAGTCGAGGGGGACAGCCCCAGCATTTT. Amino acid sequence: CASSLSPRGSRGGQPQHF.

The chain links TRBV4-1 to TRBJ1-6; no firm D call. This CDR3 contains 13 residues. Germline lookup yields CDR1 MGHRA and CDR2 YSYEKL. V was clipped by 1 base and J by 7 bases, with 5 bases between them. This CDR3 reads CASSQGANSPLHF. The CDR3 DNA follows: TGCGCCAGCAGCCAAGGGGCCAATTCACCCCTCCACTTT.

V and J are TRBV11-2 and TRBJ2-3; TRBD2 matches 11 bases. Losses at the gene ends were 5 bases for V and 1 base for J; bases not matched to a gene: 2. CDR1 is SGHAT and CDR2 is FQNNGV in the germline V gene. CDR3 length: 15 amino acids. CDR3 sequence: CASSQLAGGTDTQYF. The CDR3 coding sequence is TGTGCCAGCAGCCAACTAGCGGGGGGCACAGATACGCAGTATTTT. Supplemented by reference TRBV11-2 and TRBJ2-3, the full variable domain reads EAGVAQSPRYKIIEKRQSVAFWCNPISGHATLYWYQQILGQGPKLLIQFQNNGVVDDSQLPKDRFSAERLKGVDSTLKIQPAKLEDSAVYLCASSQLAGGTDTQYFGPGTRLTVL.

V and J are TRBV6-4 and TRBJ2-7, with a tentative D call TRBD1 (6 bases). CDR1 is MRHNA, CDR2 SNTAGT, per germline. Trimming left V 4 bases short and J 6 bases short, with 13 bases between. The CDR3 covers 13 residues. Written as DNA, the CDR3 is TGTGCCAGCAGTGCTAACAGGGTGAGCGAGCAGTACTTC. Translated, it gives CASSANRVSEQYF.

This chain links TRBV5-1 with TRBJ2-2; 9 bases are a match to TRBD1. In germline, CDR1 is SGHRS, CDR2 YFSETQ. V shed 2 bases, J shed 6 bases, and the junction held 5 bases outside the gene matches. The CDR3 is 15 amino acids. The CDR3 coding sequence is TGCGCCAGCAGCTTCTCCGGACAGGGGTCCGGGGAGCTGTTTTTT. Its translation: CASSFSGQGSGELFF.

DNA for the CDR3: TGTGCCAGCAGCTTTGGGGGAGGGCCGCGGGAGACCCAGTACTTC. Its protein is CASSFGGGPRETQYF. The V call is TRBV5-4, the J call TRBJ2-5; 7 bases line up with TRBD2. Germline loops: CDR1 SGHNT, CDR2 YYREEE (reference sequence). This CDR3 is built from 15 residues. J was trimmed by 5 bases and V by 2 bases; bases with no gene match: 9.

This clone was picked up one time. The chain joins TRBV5-1 to TRBJ2-3; 13 bases are a match to TRBD2. Germline V CDR1 and CDR2: SGHRS, YFSETQ. This CDR3 is built from 17 residues. Trimming took 1 base from V and 2 from J; bases not matched to a gene: 4. The CDR3 reads CASSLSTSGRVTDTQYF. In nucleotides, the CDR3 is TGCGCCAGCAGCTTGAGCACTAGCGGGAGGGTCACAGATACGCAGTATTTT.

Here the CDR3 DNA reads TGTGCCAGCAGGGGCGGGGAGTACGGTTATGGCTACACCTTC. It yields the protein CASRGGEYGYGYTF. This chain links TRBV2 with TRBJ1-2, with no clear D. The CDR3 runs to 14 residues. The germline CDR1 and CDR2 sequences are SNHLY and FYNNEI. Trimming left V 6 bases short and J 5 bases short, with 16 bases between.

In this sample, this clone turned up once. The rearrangement uses TRBV6-4 and TRBJ2-2, with 8 bases aligning to TRBD2. The CDR3 contains 14 residues. V gave up 3 bases and J gave up 3 bases; unmatched junction bases: 0. Germline CDR1 reads MRHNA; CDR2 reads SNTAGT. The DNA of the CDR3 is TGTGCCAGCAGTGAAGCGGGAGACACCGGGGAGCTGTTTTTT. This encodes CASSEAGDTGELFF.

The V gene is TRBV7-8, the J gene TRBJ1-2; TRBD1 matches at 9 bases. Germline assignment: CDR1 SGHVS and CDR2 FQNEAQ. The CDR3 runs 16 residues. Unmatched junction bases numbered 10, after V lost 2 bases and J lost 6 bases. This CDR3 reads CASSLSTGQGTNGYTF. In nucleotides, the CDR3 is TGTGCCAGCAGCTTAAGCACGGGACAGGGAACAAATGGCTACACCTTC.

Here the CDR3 reads CASSLGFQGRNTEAFF. CDR3 DNA sequence: TGTGCCAGCAGCTTAGGTTTCCAGGGGAGGAACACTGAAGCTTTCTTT. The rearrangement joins TRBV7-2 to TRBJ1-1; D is possibly TRBD1 (6 bases). V gave up 1 base and J gave up 1 base, with 13 bases separating them. The CDR3 totals 16 residues. Germline V gives CDR1 SGHTA, CDR2 FQGNSA.

V gene TRBV15 combines with J gene TRBJ2-7; D perhaps matches TRBD1 (6 bases). CDR1 is LNHNV and CDR2 is YYDKDF in the germline V gene (reference sequence). The CDR3 spans 15 residues. V was trimmed by 1 base and J by 2 bases, leaving 12 bases between them. The CDR3 DNA is TGTGCCACCAGCAGAGGTACAGGGAATCCCTACGAGCAGTACTTC. The encoded protein is CATSRGTGNPYEQYF.

This chain joins TRBV7-9 and TRBJ1-6; 7 nucleotides match TRBD1. Looked up from germline, CDR1 is SEHNR and CDR2 is FQNEAQ (reference sequence). The CDR3 spans 15 residues. Trimming removed 3 bases from V and 8 bases from J; junction bases left unmatched: 7. This CDR3 is CASSFGQGVHSPLHF. In nucleotides, the CDR3 is TGTGCCAGCAGCTTTGGCCAGGGGGTTCATTCACCCCTCCACTTT.

Concerning this clone: The junction departs from the called germline gene at one end, perhaps through a read error. Other DNA sequences in this specimen translate into the identical CDR3. The chain employs TRBV6-5 and TRBJ1-6; 7 bases are shared with TRBD1. In germline, CDR1 is MNHEY, CDR2 SVGAGI. The CDR3 spans 16 residues. The CDR3 loop is CASSYSTGHYNSPLHF. In nucleotides, the CDR3 is TGTGCCAGCAGTTACTCGACAGGGCATTATAATTCCCCCCTCCACTTT.

This chain's CDR3 is CASSLFSGGTDTQYF. Here the CDR3 DNA reads TGTGCCAGCAGTTTATTTAGCGGGGGCACAGATACGCAGTATTTT. This chain joins TRBV27 and TRBJ2-3, with 8 bases matching TRBD2. CDR1 is MNHEY and CDR2 is SMNVEV in the germline V gene (reference sequence). Trimming cost V 1 base and J 1 base; bases outside gene matches: 1. The CDR3 is 15 residues long.

The V call is TRBV27, the J call TRBJ2-3, with a tentative D call TRBD1 (6 bases). The V end was cut by 2 bases, the J end by 2 bases, with 14 bases between. The CDR3 has 16 residues. CDR1 and CDR2 (germline): MNHEY, SMNVEV (reference sequence). CDR3 in amino acids: CASSLKAWGHTDTQYF. Here the CDR3 DNA reads TGTGCCAGCAGTTTAAAAGCGTGGGGGCACACAGATACGCAGTATTTT.

The V and J genes are TRBV7-9 and TRBJ2-1; 15 bases map to TRBD2. V trimming: 4 bases; J trimming: 1 base; junction bases outside the gene matches: 8. Germline V gene data show CDR1 as SEHNR and CDR2 as FQNEAQ (reference sequence). The CDR3 totals 19 residues. The DNA of the CDR3 is TGTGCCAGCAGCTATACGGGACTAGCGGGGGGCAGGTCCTACAATGAGCAGTTCTTC. It specifies CASSYTGLAGGRSYNEQFF.

The V gene is TRBV29-1, the J gene TRBJ1-2; the D gene is possibly TRBD1 (6 bases). The CDR3 contains 16 residues. V dropped 1 base and J dropped 2 bases, with 17 bases sitting between them. The germline V gene has CDR1 SQVTM and CDR2 ANQGSEA. In nucleotides, the CDR3 is TGCAGCGTTGAAGGGGACAAAAACATCATCAACTATGGCTACACCTTC. Its translation: CSVEGDKNIINYGYTF.

The chain uses TRBV9 and TRBJ1-3, with D possibly TRBD1 on 5 matching bases. Germline CDR1 is SGDLS and CDR2 is YYNGEE. This CDR3 spans 15 amino acids. Between the trimmed V and J ends, which lost 4 bases and 3 bases, there was a span of 14 bases. CDR3 amino acids: CASSRPDSRGNTIYF. In DNA form, the CDR3 reads TGTGCCAGCAGCAGGCCTGACAGTCGTGGAAACACCATATATTTT. Variable domain in full (rest from reference TRBV9 and TRBJ1-3): DSGVTQTPKHLITATGQRVTLRCSPRSGDLSVYWYQQSLDQGLQFLIQYYNGEERAKGNILERFSAQQFPDLHSELNLSSLELGDSALYFCASSRPDSRGNTIYFGEGSWLTVV.

V is TRBV19 and J is TRBJ2-3; 7 bases line up with TRBD1. Per the germline V gene, CDR1 is LNHDA and CDR2 is SQIVND (reference sequence). This CDR3 has 15 amino acids. V lost 5 bases, J lost 0 bases, and 5 bases stayed unmatched. This chain's CDR3 is CASSDGTASTDTQYF. CDR3 coding DNA: TGTGCCAGTAGTGATGGGACAGCTAGCACAGATACGCAGTATTTT. Drawing the rest from reference TRBV19 and TRBJ2-3, the complete variable domain is DGGITQSPKYLFRKEGQNVTLSCEQNLNHDAMYWYRQDPGQGLRLIYYSQIVNDFQKGDIAEGYSVSREKKESFPLTVTSAQKNPTAFYLCASSDGTASTDTQYFGPGTRLTVL.

This chain links TRBV7-8 with TRBJ1-5; D might be TRBD1 (5 bases). The germline V gene encodes CDR1 SGHVS and CDR2 FQNEAQ. V was shortened by 2 bases and J by 3 bases, with 8 bases between the two germline ends. This CDR3 is built from 14 residues. The CDR3 spells CASSLIGANQPQHF. The CDR3 coding sequence is TGTGCCAGCAGCTTAATAGGGGCCAATCAGCCCCAGCATTTT.

The gene calls are TRBV29-1 and TRBJ2-7, with D unclear. V was trimmed by 7 bases and J by 6 bases, leaving 19 bases between them. This CDR3 contains 13 residues. Germline CDR1 reads SQVTM; CDR2 reads ANQGSEA. The CDR3 DNA reads TGCAGCGCCGTCGAGCGAGAAGGCCTCGAGCAGTACTTC. It specifies CSAVEREGLEQYF.

The chain uses TRBV6-6 and TRBJ2-1; 9 positions agree with TRBD1. CDR3 length equals 14 residues. Germline V gene data show CDR1 as MNHNY and CDR2 as SVGAGI (reference sequence). V was pared by 6 bases and J by 6 bases, with 6 bases of the junction left unmatched. This CDR3 is CASSTGGASNEQFF. The CDR3 DNA sequence: TGTGCCAGCAGCACAGGGGGCGCTTCCAATGAGCAGTTCTTC.

The V and J genes are TRBV2 and TRBJ2-7; 11 bases match TRBD2. The germline CDR1 and CDR2 sequences are SNHLY and FYNNEI. The CDR3 is 16 amino acids. Trimming took 6 bases from V and 3 from J; bases not matched to a gene: 10. The chain's CDR3 is CASRPPGLADRYEQYF. CDR3 sequence (DNA): TGTGCCAGCAGGCCCCCGGGACTAGCGGACCGCTACGAGCAGTACTTC.

The chain is built from TRBV7-9 and TRBJ1-5; TRBD1 is a possible D gene (6 bases). CDR1 is SEHNR and CDR2 is FQNEAQ in the germline V gene (reference sequence). This CDR3 contains 14 residues. V lost 2 bases and J 2 bases, leaving 7 bases between the germline ends. The CDR3 here is CASSLSGGNQPQHF. CDR3 nucleotides: TGTGCCAGCAGCTTATCAGGGGGCAATCAGCCCCAGCATTTT.

This chain joins TRBV7-3 and TRBJ2-5; 7 bases are a match to TRBD1. The CDR3 is 13 amino acids. The V and J ends lost 6 bases and 5 bases, in that order; junction bases with no gene match: 6. Germline V lookup: CDR1 SGHTA, CDR2 FQGTGA. The CDR3 DNA is TGTGCCAGCAGTTACGACAGGGCGGAGACCCAGTACTTC. It specifies CASSYDRAETQYF.